This TCR beta chain was profiled in a study of cytomegalovirus exposure and HLA in healthy donors. Germline loops: CDR1 SGHAT, CDR2 FQDESV (reference sequence). The CDR3 length is 15 residues. V was shortened by 4 bases and J by 2 bases, with 12 bases between the two germline ends. About this clone itself: Its antigen is unidentified.

Points from the study as a whole: Later on, an analysis tied 15,000 to 20,000 TCR beta sequences to HLA alleles at 0.05 false discovery rate. It has been reported that TCR beta sequences accurately predicted the HLA-A and HLA-B alleles of most subjects. The study listed around 150 cytomegalovirus-associated TCR beta chains. Later analysis demonstrated an association between a missense DCLRE1C variant and TCR beta V- and J-gene trimming.

The study ran its PCR with 60 Vbeta and 13 Jbeta primers. Data came from immunoSEQ multiplex PCR; TCRdb stores just in-frame clones and leaves some out. The data show about 170,000 clones, roughly 83% seen once. The genes are TRBV11-1 and TRBJ2-1; maybe TRBD2 (6 bases). Sequenced material: PBMCs. The clonotype originates from a woman in her 50s in good health and CMV-seronegative. CDR3 loop: CASSSVLAPYNEQFF. CDR3 DNA: TGTGCCAGCAGCTCAGTTCTAGCGCCCTACAATGAGCAGTTCTTC.